This T cell receptor beta chain stems from a study of blood T cell repertoires in COVID-19. Study in general: Sites across the United States, Italy and Spain contributed samples from acute and convalescent COVID-19.

Authors' data handling: Nucleated cell number was recorded as an estimate derived from reference gene primer amplification. Assay used: immunoSEQ multiplex PCR; TCRdb lists only in-frame clones, some missing. V, J and clone size were drawn from that table, and D and trimming were deduced from the DNA. The table has approximately 25,000 clones, around nine tenths seen once. Unmatched junction bases numbered 7, after V lost 0 bases and J lost 4 bases. Germline CDR1 is SGDLS and CDR2 is YYNGEE. The CDR3 is 17 amino acids. The V and J genes are TRBV9 and TRBJ2-2, with TRBD1 identical over 9 bases. What was sequenced was peripheral blood. The receptor comes from a man between 50 and 59 years old with active COVID-19. The CDR3 sequence: CASSVEVRTGVTGELFF. CDR3 coding DNA: TGTGCCAGCAGCGTAGAAGTCAGGACAGGGGTCACCGGGGAGCTGTTTTTT.